These T cell receptor beta chains were read from a single sample in a study of shared clonotypes between healthy human individuals. The table came from immunoSEQ multiplex PCR; TCRdb's copy has only in-frame clones and leaves some out. This table has 2 million to 2.5 million clones, 80% to 95% appearing once. What was sequenced was naive CD4+ T cells from PBMCs. The source is a man aged 18 to 29 in good health. Some clones in this sample may be carry-over from other donors' samples. Both conserved end residues are part of each CDR3. The D gene is left open where the match is weak. For some rows the clone size is stated as once, few or many, or as a class when expanded; others skip it.

abundance	len	d_gene	v_gene	j_gene	CDR3aa	CDR3nt
-	16	TRBD1	TRBV19	TRBJ2-1	CASRAKPGGSHNEQFF	TGTGCCAGTAGGGCAAAGCCAGGGGGCTCCCACAATGAGCAGTTCTTC
-	15	-	TRBV19	TRBJ1-1	CASSIVGQGRTEAFF	TGTGCCAGTAGTATAGTGGGGCAGGGGCGGACTGAAGCTTTCTTT
-	16	-	TRBV11-3	TRBJ2-4	CASSLVHHSAKNIQYF	TGTGCCAGCAGCTTAGTACACCATTCGGCAAAAAACATTCAGTACTTC
-	15	TRBD1	TRBV19	TRBJ2-7	CASSNSPGQGIEQYF	TGTGCCAGTAGCAATTCCCCGGGACAGGGAATCGAGCAGTACTTC
once	15	TRBD2	TRBV18	TRBJ2-1	CASSPGTSAYNEQFF	TGTGCCAGCTCACCAGGGACTAGCGCCTACAATGAGCAGTTCTTC
-	13	TRBD1	TRBV10-1	TRBJ2-7	CASSEGDRGEQYF	TGCGCCAGCAGTGAGGGGGACAGGGGCGAGCAGTACTTC
once	16	TRBD1	TRBV5-1	TRBJ1-1	CASSWDSPLGDTEAFF	TGCGCCAGCAGCTGGGACAGTCCCTTAGGAGACACTGAAGCTTTCTTT
-	13	-	TRBV28	TRBJ1-2	CASSRVSNYGYTF	TGTGCCAGCAGCAGAGTTTCTAACTATGGCTACACCTTC
-	14	TRBD1	TRBV29-1	TRBJ2-2	CSVEPGTGGGELFF	TGCAGCGTTGAGCCCGGGACAGGGGGCGGGGAGCTGTTTTTT
-	16	-	TRBV4-3	TRBJ2-7	CASSSRPGRDPYEQYF	TGCGCCAGCAGCTCCCGACCGGGACGAGATCCCTACGAGCAGTACTTC
-	15	TRBD1	TRBV7-8	TRBJ2-7	CASSYYRDSSYEQYF	TGTGCCAGCAGCTACTACCGGGACAGCTCCTACGAGCAGTACTTC
-	16	TRBD1	TRBV27	TRBJ1-2	CASGTRYRGRMDGYTF	TGTGCCAGCGGAACACGTTATAGGGGGCGAATGGACGGCTACACCTTC
-	18	TRBD2	TRBV5-1	TRBJ2-1	CASSQGLAGGWVMNEQFF	TGCGCCAGCAGCCAGGGACTAGCGGGAGGATGGGTTATGAATGAGCAGTTCTTC
-	15	-	TRBV6-5	TRBJ2-7	CASSYNSNGAYEQYF	TGTGCCAGCAGTTACAATTCGAATGGTGCCTACGAGCAGTACTTC
-	15	-	TRBV5-1	TRBJ2-7	CASSLQGLPGYEQYF	TGCGCCAGCAGCCTGCAGGGCCTACCGGGGTACGAGCAGTACTTC
-	15	TRBD2	TRBV5-6	TRBJ2-3	CASSGTSKSTDTQYF	TGTGCCAGCAGCGGGACTAGCAAATCGACAGATACGCAGTATTTT
-	15	TRBD1	TRBV5-1	TRBJ1-5	CASSCGQGSSEPQHF	TGCGCCAGCAGCTGTGGACAGGGCTCCTCGGAGCCCCAGCATTTT
-	15	-	TRBV7-3	TRBJ2-2	CASSTRLDDTGELFF	TGTGCCAGCAGCACCCGCCTGGATGACACCGGGGAGCTGTTTTTT
-	14	-	TRBV28	TRBJ2-7	CASSPAGVNYEQYF	TGTGCCAGCAGCCCCGCCGGGGTAAACTACGAGCAGTACTTC
-	13	-	TRBV5-1	TRBJ2-5	CASSSGPQETQYF	TGCGCCAGCAGCTCAGGACCCCAAGAGACCCAGTACTTC
-	14	TRBD1	TRBV28	TRBJ2-5	CASSSTGVGGTQYF	TGTGCCAGCAGTTCTACAGGGGTAGGAGGGACCCAGTACTTC
few	14	-	TRBV25-1	TRBJ1-5	CASSEGQPNQPQHF	TGTGCCAGCAGTGAAGGACAGCCAAATCAGCCCCAGCATTTT
-	13	-	TRBV18	TRBJ1-2	CASSPGGGYGYTF	TGTGCCAGCTCACCCGGAGGAGGCTATGGCTACACCTTC
few	13	-	TRBV30	TRBJ1-5	CAWSAGSNQPQHF	TGTGCCTGGAGTGCGGGGAGCAATCAGCCCCAGCATTTT
-	15	-	TRBV2	TRBJ1-2	CASTYDAAVNYGYTF	TGTGCCAGCACCTATGATGCGGCAGTTAACTATGGCTACACCTTC
-	14	TRBD2	TRBV7-9	TRBJ2-7	CASSLMQRDYEQYF	TGTGCCAGCAGCTTAATGCAGCGGGACTACGAGCAGTACTTC
-	13	-	TRBV5-4	TRBJ2-4	CASSLGGKNIQYF	TGTGCCAGCAGCTTGGGTGGAAAAAACATTCAGTACTTC
-	15	TRBD1	TRBV5-1	TRBJ2-2	CASSSGQGHTGELFF	TGCGCCAGCAGCTCGGGACAGGGGCACACCGGGGAGCTGTTTTTT
once	8	-	TRBV20-1	TRBJ2-4	CSARGSFF	TGCAGTGCTAGAGGATCCTTCTTC
-	13	-	TRBV9	TRBJ2-7	CASSVVLGHEQYF	TGTGCCAGCAGCGTAGTTCTAGGCCACGAGCAGTACTTC
-	14	-	TRBV18	TRBJ1-6	CASSPQGGDSPLHF	TGTGCCAGCTCACCACAGGGGGGGGATTCACCCCTCCACTTT
-	13	-	TRBV18	TRBJ1-5	CASSPAGDQPQHF	TGTGCCAGCTCACCTGCAGGGGATCAGCCCCAGCATTTT
-	16	TRBD2	TRBV4-2	TRBJ2-1	CASSQGTSGLYNEQFF	TGTGCCAGCAGCCAAGGGACTAGCGGACTTTACAATGAGCAGTTCTTC
-	14	TRBD1	TRBV6-6	TRBJ1-2	CASSYSDRADGYTF	TGTGCCAGCAGTTACTCCGACAGGGCAGATGGCTACACCTTC
-	15	-	TRBV7-9	TRBJ1-1	CASSFAGSLVTEAFF	TGTGCCAGCAGCTTTGCCGGGTCCCTCGTAACTGAAGCTTTCTTT
-	13	-	TRBV28	TRBJ2-2	CASAGPNTGELFF	TGTGCCAGTGCGGGACCGAACACCGGGGAGCTGTTTTTT
-	15	-	TRBV7-9	TRBJ1-1	CASNPWSTMNTEAFF	TGTGCCAGCAACCCCTGGTCTACCATGAACACTGAAGCTTTCTTT
-	14	TRBD1	TRBV10-1	TRBJ2-7	CASSESGTGREQYF	TGCGCCAGCAGTGAGTCCGGGACAGGGCGCGAGCAGTACTTC
-	18	TRBD2	TRBV12-5	TRBJ2-7	CASASGVGSSGASYEQYF	TGTGCTAGTGCTAGCGGGGTGGGTAGTAGCGGGGCCTCCTACGAGCAGTACTTC
-	14	TRBD1	TRBV5-1	TRBJ2-5	CASSLVQGAETQYF	TGCGCCAGCAGCTTGGTCCAGGGGGCAGAGACCCAGTACTTC
-	15	-	TRBV27	TRBJ2-7	CASSSGTLGHHEQYF	TGTGCCAGCAGTTCGGGTACGTTGGGTCACCACGAGCAGTACTTC
-	13	TRBD2	TRBV29-1	TRBJ2-5	CSVTGTSEETQYF	TGCAGCGTGACCGGGACTAGTGAAGAGACCCAGTACTTC